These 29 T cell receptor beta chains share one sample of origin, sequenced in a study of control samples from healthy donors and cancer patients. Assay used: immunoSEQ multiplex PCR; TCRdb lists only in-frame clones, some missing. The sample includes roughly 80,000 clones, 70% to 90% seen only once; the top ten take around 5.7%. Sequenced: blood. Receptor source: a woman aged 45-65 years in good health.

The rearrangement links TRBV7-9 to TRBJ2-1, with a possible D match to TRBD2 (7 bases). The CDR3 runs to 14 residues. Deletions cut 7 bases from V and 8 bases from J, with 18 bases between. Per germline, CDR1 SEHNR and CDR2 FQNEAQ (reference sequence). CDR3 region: CASTRRGLVDEQFF. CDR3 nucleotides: TGTGCCAGCACGCGGCGGGGGCTTGTTGATGAGCAGTTCTTC.

The DNA for the CDR3 is TGTGCCAGTAGTATTTATCTAGGGGGCCCCTATAGCAATCAGCCCCAGCATTTT. Its translation is CASSIYLGGPYSNQPQHF. V usage is TRBV19 and J usage is TRBJ1-5, with 7 bases fitting TRBD1. Trimming at V came to 3 bases and at J to 0 bases, leaving 11 bases not matched to a gene. Germline CDR1 and CDR2: LNHDA and SQIVND (reference sequence). This CDR3 has 18 residues.

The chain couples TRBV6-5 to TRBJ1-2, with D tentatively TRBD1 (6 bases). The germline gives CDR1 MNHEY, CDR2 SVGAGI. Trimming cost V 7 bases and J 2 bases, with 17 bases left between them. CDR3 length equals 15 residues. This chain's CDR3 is CASTPNPGQNYGYTF. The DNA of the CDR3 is TGTGCCAGCACTCCTAATCCAGGACAGAACTATGGCTACACCTTC.

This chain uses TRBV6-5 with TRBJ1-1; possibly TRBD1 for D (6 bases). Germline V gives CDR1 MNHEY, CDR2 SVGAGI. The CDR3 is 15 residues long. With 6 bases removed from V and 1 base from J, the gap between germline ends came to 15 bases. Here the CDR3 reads CASRPGGGWNTEAFF. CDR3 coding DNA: TGTGCCAGCAGGCCGGGTGGGGGCTGGAACACTGAAGCTTTCTTT.

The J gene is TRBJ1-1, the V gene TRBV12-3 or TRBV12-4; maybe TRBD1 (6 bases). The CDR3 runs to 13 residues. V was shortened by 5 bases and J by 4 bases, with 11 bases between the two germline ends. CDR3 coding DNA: TGTGCCAGCAGTGGGGAGGGGGGCACTGAAGCTTTCTTT. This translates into CASSGEGGTEAFF.

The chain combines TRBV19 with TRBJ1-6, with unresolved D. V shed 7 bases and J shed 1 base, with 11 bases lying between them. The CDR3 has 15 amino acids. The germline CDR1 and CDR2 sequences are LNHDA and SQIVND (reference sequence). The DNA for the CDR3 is TGTGCCAGTACCGACCGGGTATCCTATAATTCACCCCTCCACTTT. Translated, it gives CASTDRVSYNSPLHF.

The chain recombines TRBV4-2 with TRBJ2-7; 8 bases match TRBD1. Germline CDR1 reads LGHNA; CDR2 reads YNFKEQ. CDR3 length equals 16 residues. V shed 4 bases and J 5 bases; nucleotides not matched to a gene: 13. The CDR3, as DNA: TGTGCCAGCAGCCCGACATTCGGGACAGGAGTTAACGAGCAGTACTTC. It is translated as CASSPTFGTGVNEQYF.

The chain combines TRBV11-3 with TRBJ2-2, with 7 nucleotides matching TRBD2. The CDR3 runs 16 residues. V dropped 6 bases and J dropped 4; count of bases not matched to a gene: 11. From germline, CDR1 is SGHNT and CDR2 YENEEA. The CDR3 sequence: CASSRTAGSTTGELFF. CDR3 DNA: TGTGCCAGCAGTCGAACAGCGGGGTCGACCACCGGGGAGCTGTTTTTT.

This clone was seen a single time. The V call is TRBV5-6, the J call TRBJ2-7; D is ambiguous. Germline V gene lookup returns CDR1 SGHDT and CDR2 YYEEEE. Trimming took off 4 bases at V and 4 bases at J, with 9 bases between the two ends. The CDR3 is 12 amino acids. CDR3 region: CASSHRSYEQYF. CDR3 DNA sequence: TGTGCCAGCAGCCACCGTTCTTACGAGCAGTACTTC.

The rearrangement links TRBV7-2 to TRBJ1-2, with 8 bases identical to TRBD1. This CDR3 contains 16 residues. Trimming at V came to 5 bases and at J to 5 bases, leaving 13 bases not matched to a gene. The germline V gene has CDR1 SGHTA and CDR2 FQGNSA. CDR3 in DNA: TGTGCCAGCAGCGCCGGATTCGGGACAGGACGGTATGGCTACACCTTC. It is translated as CASSAGFGTGRYGYTF.

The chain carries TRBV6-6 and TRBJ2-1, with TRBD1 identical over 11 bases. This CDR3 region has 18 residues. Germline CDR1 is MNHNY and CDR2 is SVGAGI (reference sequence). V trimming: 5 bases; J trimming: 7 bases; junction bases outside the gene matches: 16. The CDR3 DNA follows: TGTGCCAGCAGTCACGCACCCATCGGGACAGGGGGACGGAATGAGCAGTTCTTC. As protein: CASSHAPIGTGGRNEQFF.

CDR3 region: CASSLKFVGFRGYTF. Written as DNA, the CDR3 is TGTGCCAGCAGCTTAAAGTTTGTAGGGTTCCGTGGCTACACCTTC. J is TRBJ1-2 and V is TRBV7-8; no clear D gene. V lost 2 bases, J lost 7 bases, and 17 bases lay in between. Germline values: CDR1 SGHVS, CDR2 FQNEAQ. CDR3 length equals 15 residues.

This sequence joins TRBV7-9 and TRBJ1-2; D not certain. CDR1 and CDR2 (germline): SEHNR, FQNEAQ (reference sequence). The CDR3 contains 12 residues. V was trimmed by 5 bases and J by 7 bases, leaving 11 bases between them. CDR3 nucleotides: TGTGCCAGCAGCACCGATGGTTTTGGCTACACCTTC. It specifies CASSTDGFGYTF.

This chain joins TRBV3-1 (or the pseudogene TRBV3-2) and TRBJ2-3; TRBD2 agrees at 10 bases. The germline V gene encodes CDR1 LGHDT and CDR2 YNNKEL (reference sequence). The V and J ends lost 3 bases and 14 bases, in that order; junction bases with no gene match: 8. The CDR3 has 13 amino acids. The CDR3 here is CASSQSGGAVPYF. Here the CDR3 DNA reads TGTGCCAGCAGCCAGAGCGGGGGGGCTGTTCCGTATTTT.

The CDR3 bases are TGTGCTAGTGGTCCAGGGGGCCTGAGTTCACCCCTCCACTTT. Protein sequence: CASGPGGLSSPLHF. This chain connects TRBV12-5 to TRBJ1-6, with 8 bases identical to TRBD1. J was trimmed by 9 bases and V by 5 bases; bases with no gene match: 6. CDR3 length equals 14 residues. CDR1 and CDR2 (germline): LGHNT, FRNRAP. Full variable domain (missing parts from reference TRBV12-5 and TRBJ1-6): DARVTQTPRHKVTEMGQEVTMRCQPILGHNTVFWYRQTMMQGLELLAYFRNRAPLDDSGMPKDRFSAEMPDATLATLKIQPSEPRDSAVYFCASGPGGLSSPLHFGNGTRLTVT.

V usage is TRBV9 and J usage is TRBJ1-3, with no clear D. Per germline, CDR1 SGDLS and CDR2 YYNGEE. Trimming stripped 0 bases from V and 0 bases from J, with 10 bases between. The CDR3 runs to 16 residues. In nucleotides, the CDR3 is TGTGCCAGCAGCGTAGAGGGTTTAAGCTCTGGAAACACCATATATTTT. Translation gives CASSVEGLSSGNTIYF.

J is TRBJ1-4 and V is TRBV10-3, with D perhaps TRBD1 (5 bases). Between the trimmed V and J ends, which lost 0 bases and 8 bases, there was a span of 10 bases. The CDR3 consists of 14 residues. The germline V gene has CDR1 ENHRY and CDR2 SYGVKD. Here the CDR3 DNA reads TGTGCCATCAGTGAGTCCCAGGGCGGCGAAAAACTGTTTTTT. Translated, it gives CAISESQGGEKLFF.

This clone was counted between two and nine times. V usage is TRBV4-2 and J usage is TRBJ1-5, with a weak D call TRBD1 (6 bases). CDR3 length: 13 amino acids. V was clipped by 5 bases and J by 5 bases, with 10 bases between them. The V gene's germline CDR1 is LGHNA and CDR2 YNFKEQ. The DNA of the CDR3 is TGTGCCAGCAGCTACAGGGAGGATCAGCCCCAGCATTTT. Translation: CASSYREDQPQHF.

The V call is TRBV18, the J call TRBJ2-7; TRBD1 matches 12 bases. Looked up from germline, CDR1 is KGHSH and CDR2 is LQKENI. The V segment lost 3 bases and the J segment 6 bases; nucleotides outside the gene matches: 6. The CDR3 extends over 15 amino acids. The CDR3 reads CASSPMGGQGAEQYF. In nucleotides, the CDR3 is TGTGCCAGCTCACCTATGGGGGGACAGGGGGCCGAGCAGTACTTC.

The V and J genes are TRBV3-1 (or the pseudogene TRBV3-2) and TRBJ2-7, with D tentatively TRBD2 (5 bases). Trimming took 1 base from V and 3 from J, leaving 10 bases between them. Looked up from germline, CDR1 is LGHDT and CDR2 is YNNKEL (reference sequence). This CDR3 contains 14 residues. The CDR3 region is CASSQGTGGYEQYF. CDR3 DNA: TGTGCCAGCAGCCAAGGAACTGGAGGCTACGAGCAGTACTTC.

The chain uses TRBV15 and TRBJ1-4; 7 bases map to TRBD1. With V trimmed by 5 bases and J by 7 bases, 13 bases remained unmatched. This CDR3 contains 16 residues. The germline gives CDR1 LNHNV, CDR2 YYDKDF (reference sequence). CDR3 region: CATSPLPGQRGEKLFF. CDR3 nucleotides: TGTGCCACCAGCCCACTTCCGGGACAGCGGGGTGAAAAACTGTTTTTT. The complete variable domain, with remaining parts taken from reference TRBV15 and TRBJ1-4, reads DAMVIQNPRYQVTQFGKPVTLSCSQTLNHNVMYWYQQKSSQAPKLLFHYYDKDFNNEADTPDNFQSRRPNTSFCFLDIRSPGLGDTAMYLCATSPLPGQRGEKLFFGSGTQLSVL.

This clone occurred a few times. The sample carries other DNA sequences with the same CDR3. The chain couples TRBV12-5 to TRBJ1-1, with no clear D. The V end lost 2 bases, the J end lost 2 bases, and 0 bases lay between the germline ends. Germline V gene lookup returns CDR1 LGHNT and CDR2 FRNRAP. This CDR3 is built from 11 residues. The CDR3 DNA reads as TGTGCTAGTGGTTTGAACACTGAAGCTTTCTTT. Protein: CASGLNTEAFF. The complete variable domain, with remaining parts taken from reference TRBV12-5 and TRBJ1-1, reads DARVTQTPRHKVTEMGQEVTMRCQPILGHNTVFWYRQTMMQGLELLAYFRNRAPLDDSGMPKDRFSAEMPDATLATLKIQPSEPRDSAVYFCASGLNTEAFFGQGTRLTVV.

CDR3 sequence (DNA): TGTGCCAGAAGCTTAGTTATTGGCCCCGAGGATGGCTACACCTTC. As protein: CARSLVIGPEDGYTF. This chain joins TRBV7-5 and TRBJ1-2. TRBV7-5 is a pseudogene locus. CDR3 length: 15 residues.

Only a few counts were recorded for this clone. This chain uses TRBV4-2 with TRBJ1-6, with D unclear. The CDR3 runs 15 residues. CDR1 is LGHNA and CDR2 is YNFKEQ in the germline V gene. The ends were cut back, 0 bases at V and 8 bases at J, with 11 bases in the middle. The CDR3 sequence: CASSQDNGFDSPLHF. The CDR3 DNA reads TGTGCCAGCAGCCAAGATAACGGTTTTGATTCACCCCTCCACTTT.

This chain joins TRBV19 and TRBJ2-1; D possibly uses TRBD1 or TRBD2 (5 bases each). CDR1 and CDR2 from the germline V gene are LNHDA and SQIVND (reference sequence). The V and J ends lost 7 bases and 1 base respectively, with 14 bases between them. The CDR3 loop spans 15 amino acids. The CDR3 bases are TGTGCCAGTACCGCCAAGGGACGGTCCTACAATGAGCAGTTCTTC. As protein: CASTAKGRSYNEQFF.

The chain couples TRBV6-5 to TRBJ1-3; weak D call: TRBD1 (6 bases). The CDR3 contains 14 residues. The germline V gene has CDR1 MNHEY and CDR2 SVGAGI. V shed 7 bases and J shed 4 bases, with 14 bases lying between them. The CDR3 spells CASKRGRDGNTIYF. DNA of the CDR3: TGTGCCAGCAAACGGGGGCGAGACGGAAACACCATATATTTT.

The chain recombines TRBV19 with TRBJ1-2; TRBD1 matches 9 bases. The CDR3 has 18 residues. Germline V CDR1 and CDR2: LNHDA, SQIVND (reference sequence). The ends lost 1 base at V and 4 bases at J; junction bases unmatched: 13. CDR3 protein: CASSIAGTGFLAAYGYTF. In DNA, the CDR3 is TGTGCCAGTAGTATAGCCGGGACAGGGTTTCTAGCGGCCTATGGCTACACCTTC.

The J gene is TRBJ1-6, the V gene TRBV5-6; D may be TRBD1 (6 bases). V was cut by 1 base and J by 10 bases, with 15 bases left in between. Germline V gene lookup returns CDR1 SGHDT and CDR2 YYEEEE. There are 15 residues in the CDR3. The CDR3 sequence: CASSLRDRLASPLHF. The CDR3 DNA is TGTGCCAGCAGCTTGAGAGACAGGCTCGCATCACCCCTCCACTTT. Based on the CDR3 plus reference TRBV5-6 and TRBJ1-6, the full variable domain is DAGVTQSPTHLIKTRGQQVTLRCSPKSGHDTVSWYQQALGQGPQFIFQYYEEEERQRGNFPDRFSGHQFPNYSSELNVNALLLGDSALYLCASSLRDRLASPLHFGNGTRLTVT.

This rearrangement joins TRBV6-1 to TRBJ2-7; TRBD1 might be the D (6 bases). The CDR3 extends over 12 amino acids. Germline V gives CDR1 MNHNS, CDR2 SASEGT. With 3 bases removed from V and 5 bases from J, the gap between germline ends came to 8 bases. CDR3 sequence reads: CASSEAGDEQYF. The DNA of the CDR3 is TGTGCCAGCAGTGAGGCAGGGGACGAGCAGTACTTC.